Presented here are 26 T cell receptor beta chains from one specimen sequenced in a study of shared clonotypes between healthy human individuals. The table came from immunoSEQ multiplex PCR; TCRdb's copy has only in-frame clones and leaves some out. The sample gives millions of clones, 85% to 95% of which show up once; roughly 0.13% is in the top ten. Sequenced: naive CD4+ T cells sorted from blood. This sample's subset: CD45RA+ positively selected. The receptors derive from a man between 18 and 29 years old in good health.

The chain links TRBV6-1 to TRBJ1-2; D perhaps matches TRBD1 (5 bases). The CDR3 is 12 amino acids. Trimming removed 10 bases at V and 2 bases at J, with 11 bases between. Looked up from germline, CDR1 is MNHNS and CDR2 is SASEGT. CDR3 nucleotides: TGTGCCACCGGTCAGGGCAACTATGGCTACACCTTC. Amino acid sequence: CATGQGNYGYTF.

This chain links TRBV27 with TRBJ2-7; 12 positions match TRBD2. The CDR3 runs 14 residues. Germline CDR1 and CDR2: MNHEY and SMNVEV (reference sequence). V lost 10 bases to trimming and J lost 4 bases; unmatched junction nucleotides: 8. In DNA form, the CDR3 reads TGTGCCACGAGACTAGCGGGAGTGGGGTACGAGCAGTACTTC. Translation: CATRLAGVGYEQYF.

The chain has TRBV5-1 and TRBJ1-4; the D gene is possibly TRBD1 (6 bases). The CDR3 extends over 16 amino acids. Germline CDR1 is SGHRS and CDR2 is YFSETQ. The ends were cut back, 0 bases at V and 10 bases at J, with 19 bases in the middle. Here the CDR3 DNA reads TGCGCCAGCAGCTTGGCCCTTGCGCGTCTAGGGGGAAAACTGTTTTTT. Its translation: CASSLALARLGGKLFF.

The chain is built from TRBV5-1 and TRBJ2-3, with a possible D match to TRBD2 (5 bases). This CDR3 comprises 12 residues. Trimming pared 2 bases from V and 4 bases from J, leaving 5 bases between. The germline CDR1 and CDR2 sequences are SGHRS and YFSETQ. CDR3 in amino acids: CASSFGADTQYF. The DNA for the CDR3 is TGCGCCAGCAGCTTCGGGGCAGATACGCAGTATTTT.

The chain couples TRBV30 to TRBJ1-1, with a weak D call TRBD1 (5 bases). V dropped 5 bases and J dropped 7 bases, with 17 bases sitting between them. The CDR3 is made up of 13 amino acids. CDR1 is GTSNPN, CDR2 SVGIG, per germline (reference sequence). In DNA, the CDR3 is TGTGCCTGGGCTCCGGGACGGAGTTTTGAAGCTTTCTTT. It is translated as CAWAPGRSFEAFF.

In its sample, this clone was seen once. The CDR3 region is CASSPQDRFHTIYF. Here the CDR3 DNA reads TGTGCCAGCAGCCCCCAAGACAGATTCCACACCATATATTTT. V is TRBV9 and J is TRBJ1-3; a possible D gene is TRBD1 (5 bases). The germline V gene encodes CDR1 SGDLS and CDR2 YYNGEE. The CDR3 extends over 14 amino acids. Trimming cost V 4 bases and J 8 bases, with 16 bases left between them. Using reference TRBV9 and TRBJ1-3 for the parts outside the CDR3, the full variable domain is DSGVTQTPKHLITATGQRVTLRCSPRSGDLSVYWYQQSLDQGLQFLIQYYNGEERAKGNILERFSAQQFPDLHSELNLSSLELGDSALYFCASSPQDRFHTIYFGEGSWLTVV.

DNA of the CDR3: TGTGCCAGCAGCGTGACAGGCACCTACGAGCAGTACTTC. Translating gives CASSVTGTYEQYF. The V gene is TRBV7-9, the J gene TRBJ2-7, with D tentatively TRBD1 (6 bases). The CDR3 is 13 amino acids. Per germline, CDR1 SEHNR and CDR2 FQNEAQ (reference sequence). Trimming shortened V by 5 bases and J by 2 bases, and 10 bases separated the two germline ends.

The CDR3 sequence is CASSYGTAKETQYF. CDR3 bases: TGTGCCAGCAGTTACGGGACAGCCAAAGAGACCCAGTACTTC. The rearrangement joins TRBV6-5 to TRBJ2-5, with 7 bases identical to TRBD1. The CDR3 sequence is 14 residues long. Trimming took 2 bases from V and 3 from J; bases not matched to a gene: 3. Germline values: CDR1 MNHEY, CDR2 SVGAGI.

The V and J genes are TRBV28 and TRBJ2-2; no clear D gene. This CDR3 comprises 16 residues. Trimming removed 6 bases from V and 0 bases from J, with 14 bases in between. Germline values: CDR1 MDHEN, CDR2 SYDVKM. The CDR3, as DNA: TGTGCCAGCAGGATCTCCGACATTACGAACACCGGGGAGCTGTTTTTT. This encodes CASRISDITNTGELFF.

This clone has just one count. This chain connects TRBV10-2 to TRBJ1-2; tentatively, D is TRBD1 (5 bases). V lost 3 bases, J lost 11 bases, and 13 bases lay in between. Germline assignment: CDR1 WSHSY and CDR2 SAAADI. The CDR3 has 12 amino acids. The chain's CDR3 is CASSEQEGRYTF. The CDR3 DNA sequence: TGCGCCAGCAGTGAACAGGAGGGTCGGTACACCTTC.

J is TRBJ2-1 and V is TRBV29-1; D gene unclear. Trimming removed 6 bases from V and 3 bases from J, with 15 bases in between. The germline CDR1 and CDR2 sequences are SQVTM and ANQGSEA. CDR3 length: 14 residues. CDR3 sequence (DNA): TGCAGCGTAGCGCAGAGTAACTACTACAATGAGCAGTTCTTC. Translation gives CSVAQSNYYNEQFF.

The chain is built from TRBV11-2 and TRBJ2-2; D is ambiguous. Trimming removed 5 bases from V and 3 bases from J, with 7 bases in between. Looked up from germline, CDR1 is SGHAT and CDR2 is FQNNGV. The CDR3 is 13 amino acids. The CDR3 reads CASSNHYTGELFF. In DNA, the CDR3 is TGTGCCAGCAGCAATCACTACACCGGGGAGCTGTTTTTT.

The rearrangement uses TRBV30 and TRBJ2-3; 11 positions agree with TRBD2. With 6 bases clipped from V and 4 bases from J, the junction kept 12 bases outside the gene matches. The germline V gene encodes CDR1 GTSNPN and CDR2 SVGIG (reference sequence). The CDR3 spans 16 residues. DNA of the CDR3: TGTGCCTGTAGGGTTAGCGGGGGGGCCGGCGCAGATACGCAGTATTTT. It is translated as CACRVSGGAGADTQYF.

This chain joins TRBV5-6 and TRBJ1-6; D is unresolved. The CDR3 loop spans 15 amino acids. CDR1 and CDR2 (germline): SGHDT, YYEEEE. V dropped 0 bases and J dropped 10 bases, with 14 bases sitting between them. The CDR3 coding sequence is TGTGCCAGCAGCTTGGTAACGGGTATAAGCTCACCCCTCCACTTT. It translates to CASSLVTGISSPLHF.

The chain couples TRBV6-5 to TRBJ2-7, with D possibly matching TRBD2 (6 bases). Germline CDR1 reads MNHEY; CDR2 reads SVGAGI. This CDR3 region has 13 residues. The germline V and J ends were trimmed by 7 bases and 3 bases, with 13 bases remaining between them. The CDR3 region has the DNA TGTGCCAGCACCAAAGGGAGGTTCTACGAGCAGTACTTC. This codes for CASTKGRFYEQYF.

V and J are TRBV5-1 and TRBJ2-3; the D gene could be TRBD1 or TRBD2 (5 bases each). CDR1 and CDR2 (germline): SGHRS, YFSETQ. V was shortened by 4 bases and J by 1 base, with 16 bases between the two germline ends. This CDR3 has 16 residues. The CDR3 DNA is TGCGCCAGCAGCCCCCTCGGGACCCCCGGCACAGATACGCAGTATTTT. Translating it yields CASSPLGTPGTDTQYF.

This clone was counted once. The chain links TRBV19 to TRBJ2-5; no definite D call. This CDR3 contains 14 residues. Germline CDR1 reads LNHDA; CDR2 reads SQIVND (reference sequence). V gave up 4 bases and J gave up 4 bases, with 13 bases separating them. The CDR3 nucleotides read TGTGCCAGTAGTACGACCGTACGGAGAGAGACCCAGTACTTC. It is translated as CASSTTVRRETQYF.

The rearrangement joins TRBV5-1 to TRBJ2-7, with TRBD2 as a possible D gene (7 bases). The CDR3 spans 16 residues. CDR1 SGHRS and CDR2 YFSETQ come from the germline V gene. Trimming shortened V by 7 bases and J by 1 base, and 21 bases separated the two germline ends. DNA of the CDR3: TGCGCCAGCCGCTCCAGGGGCGGCGGGAGATCCTACGAGCAGTACTTC. Translation gives CASRSRGGGRSYEQYF. The complete variable domain, with remaining parts taken from reference TRBV5-1 and TRBJ2-7, reads KAGVTQTPRYLIKTRGQQVTLSCSPISGHRSVSWYQQTPGQGLQFLFEYFSETQRNKGNFPGRFSGRQFSNSRSEMNVSTLELGDSALYLCASRSRGGGRSYEQYFGPGTRLTVT.

A note on this clone: A much larger clone is a single base away; this may be a read error. Other DNA sequences in the same sample also yield this CDR3. CDR3 sequence reads: CASSPPRTDTQYF. The CDR3 nucleotides read TGTGCCAGCTCACCACCGAGAACAGATACGCAGTATTTT. The chain links TRBV18 to TRBJ2-3, with D unclear. V was trimmed by 0 bases and J by 3 bases, leaving 4 bases between them. Germline-derived CDR1 and CDR2 are KGHSH and LQKENI. This CDR3 comprises 13 residues.

This clone has only one observation. The chain uses TRBV30 and TRBJ1-2; no definite D call. The CDR3 totals 12 residues. V was shortened by 3 bases and J by 7 bases, with 12 bases between the two germline ends. Germline V gene sequence: CDR1 GTSNPN, CDR2 SVGIG (reference sequence). CDR3: CAWSRHSIGYTF. The DNA for the CDR3 is TGTGCCTGGAGCCGACATTCCATTGGCTACACCTTC.

This CDR3 reads CASSAGREQFF. For the CDR3, the DNA is TGTGCCAGCAGTGCTGGGAGGGAGCAGTTCTTC. V and J are TRBV6-1 and TRBJ2-1; a possible D gene is TRBD2 (6 bases). V was cut by 4 bases and J by 10 bases, with 8 bases left in between. CDR3 length: 11 amino acids. Looked up from germline, CDR1 is MNHNS and CDR2 is SASEGT.

V gene TRBV7-2 combines with J gene TRBJ1-4; TRBD1 aligns across 7 bases. V dropped 4 bases and J dropped 4; count of bases not matched to a gene: 6. The germline V gene has CDR1 SGHTA and CDR2 FQGNSA. The CDR3 spans 15 residues. CDR3 residues: CASSSWTGVNEKLFF. Here the CDR3 DNA reads TGTGCCAGCAGCTCATGGACAGGAGTTAATGAAAAACTGTTTTTT.

The V call is TRBV10-3, the J call TRBJ2-6; no clear D. The V and J ends lost 8 bases and 4 bases respectively, with 12 bases between them. The CDR3 spans 14 residues. Germline values: CDR1 ENHRY, CDR2 SYGVKD. CDR3 protein: CAIPTALGANVLTF. For the CDR3, the DNA is TGTGCCATCCCAACCGCTCTAGGGGCCAACGTCCTGACTTTC.

Only one count was recorded for this clone. The V gene is TRBV4-3, the J gene TRBJ1-3; possible D gene TRBD1, 5 bases. Trimming cost V 6 bases and J 5 bases, with 11 bases left between them. Per germline, CDR1 LGHNA and CDR2 YSLEER. There are 13 residues in the CDR3. The chain's CDR3 is CASSAQGRNTIYF. The CDR3 nucleotides are TGCGCCAGCAGTGCCCAGGGAAGAAACACCATATATTTT.

The chain recombines TRBV27 with TRBJ2-5, with 7 bases lining up with TRBD1. V lost 5 bases and J lost 2; bases outside the gene matches: 2. The CDR3 contains 13 residues. The germline V gene has CDR1 MNHEY and CDR2 SMNVEV (reference sequence). CDR3: CASSRTGQETQYF. CDR3 nucleotide sequence: TGTGCCAGCAGTAGGACAGGTCAAGAGACCCAGTACTTC.

V and J are TRBV10-3 and TRBJ2-7, with 9 bases matching TRBD1. This CDR3 has 16 amino acids. With V trimmed by 6 bases and J by 2 bases, 11 bases remained unmatched. Germline V gene lookup returns CDR1 ENHRY and CDR2 SYGVKD. The CDR3: CAISWIRDRDTYEQYF. CDR3 DNA: TGTGCCATCAGCTGGATCCGGGACAGGGACACCTACGAGCAGTACTTC.